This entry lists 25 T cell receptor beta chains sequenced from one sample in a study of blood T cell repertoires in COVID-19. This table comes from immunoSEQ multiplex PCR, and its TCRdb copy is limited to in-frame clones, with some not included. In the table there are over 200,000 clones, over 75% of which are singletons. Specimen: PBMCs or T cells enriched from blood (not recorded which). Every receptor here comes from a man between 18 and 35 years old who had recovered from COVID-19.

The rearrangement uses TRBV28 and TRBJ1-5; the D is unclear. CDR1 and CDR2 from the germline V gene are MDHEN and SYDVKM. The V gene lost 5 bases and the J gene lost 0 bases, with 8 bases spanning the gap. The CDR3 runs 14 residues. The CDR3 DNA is TGTGCCAGCAGTGCACAAAATAGCAATCAGCCCCAGCATTTT. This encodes CASSAQNSNQPQHF. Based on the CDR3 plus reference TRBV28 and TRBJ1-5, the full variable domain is DVKVTQSSRYLVKRTGEKVFLECVQDMDHENMFWYRQDPGLGLRLIYFSYDVKMKEKGDIPEGYSVSREKKERFSLILESASTNQTSMYLCASSAQNSNQPQHFGDGTRLSIL.

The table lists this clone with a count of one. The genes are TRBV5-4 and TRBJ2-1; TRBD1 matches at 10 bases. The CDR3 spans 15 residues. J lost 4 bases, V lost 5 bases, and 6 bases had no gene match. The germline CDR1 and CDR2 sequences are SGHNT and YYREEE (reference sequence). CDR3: CASRDRDRGYNEQFF. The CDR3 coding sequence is TGTGCCAGCAGGGACCGGGACAGGGGATACAATGAGCAGTTCTTC.

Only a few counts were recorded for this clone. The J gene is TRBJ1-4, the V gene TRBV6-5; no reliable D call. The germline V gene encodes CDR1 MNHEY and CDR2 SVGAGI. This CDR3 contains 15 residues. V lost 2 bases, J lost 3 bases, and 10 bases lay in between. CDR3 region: CASSYSPQANEKLFF. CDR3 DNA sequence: TGTGCCAGCAGTTACAGCCCCCAGGCTAATGAAAAACTGTTTTTT.

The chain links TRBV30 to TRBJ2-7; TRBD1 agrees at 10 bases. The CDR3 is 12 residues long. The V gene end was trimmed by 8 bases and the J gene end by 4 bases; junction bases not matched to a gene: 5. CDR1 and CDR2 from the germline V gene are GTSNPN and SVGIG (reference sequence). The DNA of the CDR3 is TGTGCCATTGGACAGGGGGGTTACGAGCAGTACTTC. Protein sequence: CAIGQGGYEQYF.

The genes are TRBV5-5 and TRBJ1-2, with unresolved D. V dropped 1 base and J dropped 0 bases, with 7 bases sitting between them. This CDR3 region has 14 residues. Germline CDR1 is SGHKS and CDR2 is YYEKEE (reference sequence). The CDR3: CASSLFSSNYGYTF. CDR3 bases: TGTGCCAGCAGCTTGTTTAGTTCTAACTATGGCTACACCTTC. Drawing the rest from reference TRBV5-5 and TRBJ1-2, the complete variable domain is DAGVTQSPTHLIKTRGQQVTLRCSPISGHKSVSWYQQVLGQGPQFIFQYYEKEERGRGNFPDRFSARQFPNYSSELNVNALLLGDSALYLCASSLFSSNYGYTFGSGTRLTVV.

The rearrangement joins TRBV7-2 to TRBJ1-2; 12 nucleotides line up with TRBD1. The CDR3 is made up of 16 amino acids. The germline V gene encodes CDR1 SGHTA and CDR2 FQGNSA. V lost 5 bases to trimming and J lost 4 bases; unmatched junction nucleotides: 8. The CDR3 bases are TGTGCCAGCAGCACCGGGACAGGGGGCGCGGGCTATGGCTACACCTTC. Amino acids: CASSTGTGGAGYGYTF. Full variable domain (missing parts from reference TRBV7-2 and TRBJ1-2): GAGVSQSPSNKVTEKGKDVELRCDPISGHTALYWYRQSLGQGLEFLIYFQGNSAPDKSGLPSDRFSAERTGGSVSTLTIQRTQQEDSAVYLCASSTGTGGAGYGYTFGSGTRLTVV.

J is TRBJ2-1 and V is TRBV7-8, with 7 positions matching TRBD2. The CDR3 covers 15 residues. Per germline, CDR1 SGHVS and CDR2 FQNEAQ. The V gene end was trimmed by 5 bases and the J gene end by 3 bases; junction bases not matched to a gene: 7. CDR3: CASSPSGSVYNEQFF. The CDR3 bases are TGTGCCAGCAGCCCTAGCGGCTCCGTCTACAATGAGCAGTTCTTC. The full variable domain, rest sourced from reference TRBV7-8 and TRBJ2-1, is GAGVSQSPRYKVAKRGQDVALRCDPISGHVSLFWYQQALGQGPEFLTYFQNEAQLDKSGLPSDRFFAERPEGSVSTLKIQRTQQEDSAVYLCASSPSGSVYNEQFFGPGTRLTVL.

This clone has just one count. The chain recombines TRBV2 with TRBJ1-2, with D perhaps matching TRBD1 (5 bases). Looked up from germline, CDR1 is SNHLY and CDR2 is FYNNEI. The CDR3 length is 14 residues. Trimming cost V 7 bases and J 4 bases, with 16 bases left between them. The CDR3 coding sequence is TGTGCCAGCAATGAGGCAGGGCCTTCCTATGGCTACACCTTC. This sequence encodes CASNEAGPSYGYTF.

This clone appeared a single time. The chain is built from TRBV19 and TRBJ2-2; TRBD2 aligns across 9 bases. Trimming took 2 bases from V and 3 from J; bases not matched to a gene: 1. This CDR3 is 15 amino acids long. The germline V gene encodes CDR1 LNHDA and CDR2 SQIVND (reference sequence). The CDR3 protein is CASSITSGHTGELFF. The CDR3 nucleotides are TGTGCCAGTAGTATAACTAGCGGGCACACCGGGGAGCTGTTTTTT.

Here the CDR3 DNA reads TGTGCCAGCAGCTTAGGTCCGAGTGAGGCAACCGAAGCTTTCTTT. Protein sequence: CASSLGPSEATEAFF. The gene calls are TRBV11-2 and TRBJ1-1; the D is unclear. This CDR3 has 15 amino acids. Germline V CDR1 and CDR2: SGHAT, FQNNGV. Trimming cost V 1 base and J 8 bases, with 17 bases left between them.

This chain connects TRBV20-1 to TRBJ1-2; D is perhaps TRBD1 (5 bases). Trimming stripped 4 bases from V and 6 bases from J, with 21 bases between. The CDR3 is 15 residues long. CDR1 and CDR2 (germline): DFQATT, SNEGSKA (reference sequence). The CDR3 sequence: CSAIEGRAGSHGYTF. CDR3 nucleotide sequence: TGCAGTGCTATTGAGGGCAGGGCGGGATCCCATGGCTACACCTTC.

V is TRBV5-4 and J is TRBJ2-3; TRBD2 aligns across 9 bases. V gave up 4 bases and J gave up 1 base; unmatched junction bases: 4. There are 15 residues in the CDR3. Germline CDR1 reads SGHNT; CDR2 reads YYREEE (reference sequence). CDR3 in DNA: TGTGCCAGCAGCCCGGCGGGAGGGCGCACAGATACGCAGTATTTT. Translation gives CASSPAGGRTDTQYF.

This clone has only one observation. CDR3 amino acids: CASKSRDRLYEQYF. The CDR3 DNA follows: TGTGCCAGCAAAAGTCGGGACAGGCTGTACGAGCAGTACTTC. The chain is built from TRBV28 and TRBJ2-7; 8 nucleotides align to TRBD1. The CDR3 has 14 residues. With V trimmed by 7 bases and J by 4 bases, 9 bases remained unmatched. From germline, CDR1 is MDHEN and CDR2 SYDVKM.

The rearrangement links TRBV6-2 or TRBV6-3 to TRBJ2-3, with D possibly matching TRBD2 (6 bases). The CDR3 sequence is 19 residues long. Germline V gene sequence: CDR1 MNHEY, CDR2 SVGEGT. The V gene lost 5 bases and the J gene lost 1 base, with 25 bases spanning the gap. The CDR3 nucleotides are TGTGCCAGCAGTGAGTATAATGGAGGGTGTGCTTCTTGCACAGATACGCAGTATTTT. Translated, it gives CASSEYNGGCASCTDTQYF.

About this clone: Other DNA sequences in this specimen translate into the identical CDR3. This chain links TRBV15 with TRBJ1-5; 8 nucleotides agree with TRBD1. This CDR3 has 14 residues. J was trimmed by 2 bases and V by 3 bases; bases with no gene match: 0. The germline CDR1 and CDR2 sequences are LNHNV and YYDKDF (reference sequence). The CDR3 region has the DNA TGTGCCACCAGCAGGGACAGGGGCAATCAGCCCCAGCATTTT. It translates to CATSRDRGNQPQHF.

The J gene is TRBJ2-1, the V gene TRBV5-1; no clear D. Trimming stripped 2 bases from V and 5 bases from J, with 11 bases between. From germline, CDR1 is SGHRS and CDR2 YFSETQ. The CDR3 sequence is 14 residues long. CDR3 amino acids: CASSLGLVDNEQFF. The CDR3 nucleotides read TGCGCCAGCAGCTTAGGTCTAGTAGACAATGAGCAGTTCTTC. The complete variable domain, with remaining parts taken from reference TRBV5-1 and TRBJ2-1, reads KAGVTQTPRYLIKTRGQQVTLSCSPISGHRSVSWYQQTPGQGLQFLFEYFSETQRNKGNFPGRFSGRQFSNSRSEMNVSTLELGDSALYLCASSLGLVDNEQFFGPGTRLTVL.

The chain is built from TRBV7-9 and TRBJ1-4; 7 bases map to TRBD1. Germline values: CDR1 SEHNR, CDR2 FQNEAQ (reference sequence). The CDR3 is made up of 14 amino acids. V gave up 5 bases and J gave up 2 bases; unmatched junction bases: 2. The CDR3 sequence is CASSVRGTNEKLFF. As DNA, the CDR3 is TGTGCCAGCAGCGTCAGGGGGACTAATGAAAAACTGTTTTTT.

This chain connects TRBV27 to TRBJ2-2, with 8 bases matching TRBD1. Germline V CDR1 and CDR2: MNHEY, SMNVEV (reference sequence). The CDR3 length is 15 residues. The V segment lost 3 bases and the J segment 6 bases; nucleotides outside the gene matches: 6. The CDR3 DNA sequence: TGTGCCAGCAGTTTCGGGACAGGAAGCCCCGGGGAGCTGTTTTTT. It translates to CASSFGTGSPGELFF.

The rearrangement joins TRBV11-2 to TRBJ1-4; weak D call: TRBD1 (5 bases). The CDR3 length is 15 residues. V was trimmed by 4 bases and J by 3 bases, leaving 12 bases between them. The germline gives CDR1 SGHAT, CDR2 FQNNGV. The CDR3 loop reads CASSSLQGANEKLFF. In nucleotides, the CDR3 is TGTGCCAGCAGCTCCCTCCAGGGTGCTAATGAAAAACTGTTTTTT.

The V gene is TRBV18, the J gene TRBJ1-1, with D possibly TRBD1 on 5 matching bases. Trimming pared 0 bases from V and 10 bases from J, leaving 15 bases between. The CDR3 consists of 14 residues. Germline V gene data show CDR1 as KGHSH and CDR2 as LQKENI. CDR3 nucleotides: TGTGCCAGCTCACCACCGGGACTAGGGTTCAGAGCTTTCTTT. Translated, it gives CASSPPGLGFRAFF. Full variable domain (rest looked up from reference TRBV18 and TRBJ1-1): NAGVMQNPRHLVRRRGQEARLRCSPMKGHSHVYWYRQLPEEGLKFMVYLQKENIIDESGMPKERFSAEFPKEGPSILRIQQVVRGDSAAYFCASSPPGLGFRAFFGQGTRLTVV.

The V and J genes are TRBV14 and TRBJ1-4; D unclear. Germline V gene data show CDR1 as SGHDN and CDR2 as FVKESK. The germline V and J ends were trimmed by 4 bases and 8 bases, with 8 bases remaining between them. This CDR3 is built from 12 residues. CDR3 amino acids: CASSPDWEKLFF. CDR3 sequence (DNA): TGTGCCAGCAGCCCCGACTGGGAAAAACTGTTTTTT. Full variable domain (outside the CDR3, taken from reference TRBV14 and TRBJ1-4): EAGVTQFPSHSVIEKGQTVTLRCDPISGHDNLYWYRRVMGKEIKFLLHFVKESKQDESGMPNNRFLAERTGGTYSTLKVQPAELEDSGVYFCASSPDWEKLFFGSGTQLSVL.

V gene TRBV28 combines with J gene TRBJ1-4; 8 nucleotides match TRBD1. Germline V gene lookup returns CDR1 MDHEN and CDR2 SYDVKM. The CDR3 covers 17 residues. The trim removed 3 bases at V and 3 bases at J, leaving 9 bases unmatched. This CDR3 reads CASSLTGQGFANEKLFF. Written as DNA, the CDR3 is TGTGCCAGCAGTTTGACAGGACAGGGATTTGCTAATGAAAAACTGTTTTTT.

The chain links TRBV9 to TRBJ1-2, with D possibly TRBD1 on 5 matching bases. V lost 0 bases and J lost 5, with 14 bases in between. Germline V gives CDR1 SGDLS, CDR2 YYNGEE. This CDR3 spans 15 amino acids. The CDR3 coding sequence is TGTGCCAGCAGCGTAGACCCGGGACTGACTTATGGCTACACCTTC. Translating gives CASSVDPGLTYGYTF.

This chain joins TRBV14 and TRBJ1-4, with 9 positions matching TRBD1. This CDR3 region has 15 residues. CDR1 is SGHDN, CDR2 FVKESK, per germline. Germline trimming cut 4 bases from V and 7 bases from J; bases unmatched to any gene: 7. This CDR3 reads CASSRLGTGLEKLFF. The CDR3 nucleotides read TGTGCCAGCAGCCGACTCGGGACAGGGCTTGAAAAACTGTTTTTT.

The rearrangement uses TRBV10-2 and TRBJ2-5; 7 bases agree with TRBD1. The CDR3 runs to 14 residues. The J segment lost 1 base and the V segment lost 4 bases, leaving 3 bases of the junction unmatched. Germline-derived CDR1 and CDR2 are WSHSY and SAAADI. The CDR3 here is CASSAWDSQETQYF. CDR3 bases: TGCGCCAGCAGTGCCTGGGACAGCCAAGAGACCCAGTACTTC.